The 4 T cell receptor beta chains listed next were all sequenced from one sample in a study of cytomegalovirus exposure and HLA in healthy donors. The PCR contained 60 Vbeta and 13 Jbeta primers. Sequenced by immunoSEQ multiplex PCR; TCRdb stores in-frame clones only, minus some. The sample totals just under 65,000 clones. The sample comprised PBMCs. The receptors shown here come from a boy aged 5-17 years in good health and CMV-seronegative.

The rearrangement joins TRBV9 to TRBJ2-3, with 9 nucleotides matching TRBD1. The CDR3 sequence is 13 residues long. V shed 0 bases and J 9 bases; nucleotides not matched to a gene: 2. Germline values: CDR1 SGDLS, CDR2 YYNGEE. CDR3 in DNA: TGTGCCAGCAGCGTAGAGGGACAGGGAACGCAGTATTTT. Translation: CASSVEGQGTQYF.

The J gene is TRBJ1-1, the V gene TRBV4-1, with D perhaps matching TRBD1 (5 bases). The CDR3 totals 14 residues. The V end was cut by 1 base, the J end by 5 bases, with 11 bases between. Germline V gene lookup returns CDR1 MGHRA and CDR2 YSYEKL. Here the CDR3 reads CASSQASGWTEAFF. The CDR3 coding sequence is TGCGCCAGCAGCCAAGCCTCAGGGTGGACTGAAGCTTTCTTT.

The gene calls are TRBV7-9 and TRBJ1-5, with D possibly being TRBD1 (5 bases). V lost 8 bases to trimming and J lost 5 bases, with 13 bases between them. Germline CDR1 is SEHNR and CDR2 is FQNEAQ (reference sequence). The CDR3 has 13 amino acids. The CDR3 DNA reads as TGTGCCAGCGCCCCTGGAGGGGATCAGCCCCAGCATTTT. Its protein is CASAPGGDQPQHF.

The chain has TRBV5-1 and TRBJ2-5; weak D call: TRBD2 (6 bases). Germline values: CDR1 SGHRS, CDR2 YFSETQ. V dropped 0 bases and J dropped 6 bases, with 18 bases sitting between them. CDR3 size: 16 residues. The CDR3 loop is CASSLAPGAGSKTQYF. CDR3 bases: TGCGCCAGCAGCTTGGCCCCGGGAGCAGGATCGAAGACCCAGTACTTC.